This TCR beta chain was captured by sequencing in a study of shared clonotypes between healthy human individuals. The CDR3 is 15 residues long. After removal of 5 bases from V and 2 bases from J, the junction contained 5 bases not matched to a gene. CDR1 SGHRS and CDR2 YFSETQ come from the germline V gene. The table came from immunoSEQ multiplex PCR; TCRdb's copy has only in-frame clones and leaves some out. The sample shows about 680,000 clones, approximately 79% of them seen only once. The TCR sequence derives from a woman aged 25 to 39 in good health. The sample was memory CD4+ T cells sorted from blood. Documented subset: CD45RA-negative fraction. J is TRBJ2-5 and V is TRBV5-1; 11 bases align to TRBD2. This chain's CDR3 is CASRLAGGGQETQYF. The DNA for the CDR3 is TGCGCCAGCAGGCTAGCGGGAGGAGGGCAAGAGACCCAGTACTTC.